This is a list of T cell receptor beta chains from one sample in a study of radiation and T cells in renal cell carcinoma. TCRdb's copy holds only in-frame clones and misses some; the assay was immunoSEQ multiplex PCR. The sample includes about 150,000 clones, around 89% of them seen just once. The sample was blood, taken from a patient whose treatment included radiotherapy and nephrectomy. These receptors originate from a woman aged 70-85 years with renal cell carcinoma. The CDR3 runs from the conserved cysteine through the conserved F or W. The order of the fields is clone size, D gene, J gene, V gene, CDR3 DNA, CDR3 protein. The D gene is left open where the match is weak. Clone sizes are given selectively: once, few, many, or a class where the clone is expanded.

>.|.|TRBJ1-3|TRBV4-2
TGTGCCAGCAGCCAGATCCTCGGTCAGACCTCTGGAAACACCATATATTTT
CASSQILGQTSGNTIYF
>.|TRBD1|TRBJ1-5|TRBV4-3
TGCGCCAGCAGCCAAGGACAGGGCTCTCAGCCCCAGCATTTT
CASSQGQGSQPQHF
>.|.|TRBJ2-5|TRBV7-2
TGTGCCAGCAGCCCCCGGGGCGCGGGGCAAGAGACCCAGTACTTC
CASSPRGAGQETQYF
>.|.|TRBJ1-1|TRBV5-1
TGCGCCAGCAGCTTGGGCCGGATAAATGAAGCTTTCTTT
CASSLGRINEAFF
>once|.|TRBJ1-2|TRBV27
TGTGCCAGCAGTTCTGGGGGTGGCTACACCTTC
CASSSGGGYTF
>.|.|TRBJ2-7|TRBV6-1
TGTGCCAGCAAACCCCTCCCTTCCAGGGGTGACGAGCAGTACTTC
CASKPLPSRGDEQYF
>.|.|TRBJ1-2|TRBV4-1
TGCGCCAGCAGCCAAGATCCTGGAGGGATTAACTATGGCTACACCTTC
CASSQDPGGINYGYTF
>.|TRBD2|TRBJ2-3|TRBV5-4
TGTGCCAGCAGCTTGGGGGACTACAGCACAGATACGCAGTATTTT
CASSLGDYSTDTQYF
>once|TRBD1|TRBJ1-4|TRBV9
TGTGCCAGCAGCACGATCCTCAGACAGGGAGCAACTAATGAAAAACTGTTTTTT
CASSTILRQGATNEKLFF
>.|TRBD2|TRBJ2-3|TRBV5-1
TGCGCCAGCAGCTTAGTGGGGGGGATCACAGATACGCAGTATTTT
CASSLVGGITDTQYF
>.|.|TRBJ1-3|TRBV7-9
TGTGCCAGCAGCTTCCGAGGCGGAAACACCATATATTTT
CASSFRGGNTIYF
>once|.|TRBJ1-5|TRBV27
TGTGCCAGCATCCACCCTAGGATCCACGGGGCAGCCGATAGCAATCAGCCCCAGCATTTT
CASIHPRIHGAADSNQPQHF
>.|.|TRBJ2-1|TRBV7-6
TGTGCCAGCAGCAAAAGAACAGGGCTTGAGCAGTTCTTC
CASSKRTGLEQFF
>.|TRBD1|TRBJ1-2|TRBV28
TGTGCCAGCAGGGAGACAGGGGCTAACTATGGCTACACCTTC
CASRETGANYGYTF
>.|TRBD2|TRBJ2-3|TRBV5-6
TGTGCCAGTCGGGGGACTAGCGGGGCTTTTGAGTGGCGCACAGATACGCAGTATTTT
CASRGTSGAFEWRTDTQYF
>.|TRBD1|TRBJ2-7|TRBV10-3
TGTGCCATCAGACAAGGGACAGGCGGCGAGCAGTACTTC
CAIRQGTGGEQYF
>.|.|TRBJ2-2|TRBV5-1
TGCGCCAGCAGCTTACGAGGGGACGCGAACACCGGGGAGCTGTTTTTT
CASSLRGDANTGELFF
>.|.|TRBJ2-3|TRBV19
TGTGCCAGTAGTAGCGGAGCTCCTGCTGATACGCAGTATTTT
CASSSGAPADTQYF
>.|TRBD2|TRBJ2-5|TRBV5-4
TGTGCCAGCAGCAAAACTAGCGGGGGGGCCGGGGAGACCCAGTACTTC
CASSKTSGGAGETQYF
>.|.|TRBJ1-1|TRBV5-1
TGCGCCAGCAGCTTGGGAGGGATGGACACTGAAGCTTTCTTT
CASSLGGMDTEAFF
>.|.|TRBJ2-2|TRBV6-6
TGTGCCAGCAGTTACGCACACTCCTCCGGGGAGCTGTTTTTT
CASSYAHSSGELFF
>few|.|TRBJ1-4|TRBV30
TGTGCCTGGAGTGGGGTTGGACATCCAACTAATGAAAAACTGTTTTTT
CAWSGVGHPTNEKLFF
>.|.|TRBJ1-1|TRBV11-3
TGTGCCAGCAGTCCCGACTGGAGAACCAACACTGAAGCTTTCTTT
CASSPDWRTNTEAFF
>.|.|TRBJ1-4|TRBV6-5
TGTGCCAGCAGTTCCCCGGACGCCTCCCGAGGGGAAAAACTGTTTTTT
CASSSPDASRGEKLFF
>.|TRBD1|TRBJ1-5|TRBV6-1
TGTGCCAGCAGTGGTCCCGGGACAGTCAATCAGCCCCAGCATTTT
CASSGPGTVNQPQHF
>.|.|TRBJ1-4|TRBV30
TGTGCCTGGAGGCCCTCGGGGGCTGGAGAAAAACTGTTTTTT
CAWRPSGAGEKLFF
>.|.|TRBJ1-2|TRBV2
TGTGCCAGCGGCACTACCTATGGCTACACCTTC
CASGTTYGYTF
>.|TRBD2|TRBJ2-1|TRBV7-7
TGTGCTAGCAGCATGGGACTAGCGGGGGGATACAATGAGCAGTTCTTC
CASSMGLAGGYNEQFF
>.|.|TRBJ1-6|TRBV7-8
TGTGCCAGCAGCTTAAAACAGGGTTGGTCACCCCTCCACTTT
CASSLKQGWSPLHF
>.|.|TRBJ2-1|TRBV19
TGTGCCAGTAGTATCACGACAGTCCATGAGCAGTTCTTC
CASSITTVHEQFF
>.|TRBD1|TRBJ2-5|TRBV13
TGTGCCAGCAGCCCAATGGGACAGGGGGGAGAGACCCAGTACTTC
CASSPMGQGGETQYF
>.|TRBD1|TRBJ1-5|TRBV5-1
TGCGCCAGCAGCGCCGGGACAGGGTTATCGCAGCCCCAGCATTTT
CASSAGTGLSQPQHF
>.|TRBD1|TRBJ2-1|TRBV10-3
TGTGCCGCGCGACAGGGGTCTTGGGACAATGAGCAGTTCTTC
CAARQGSWDNEQFF
>.|.|TRBJ2-7|TRBV4-1
TGCGCCAGCAGCCAAGATCCAGCGGCTAGCTCCTACGAGCAGTACTTC
CASSQDPAASSYEQYF
>.|TRBD2|TRBJ2-1|TRBV7-3
TGTGCCAGCAGCTTAATAGCGGGGCCTCACAGGAATGAGCAGTTCTTC
CASSLIAGPHRNEQFF
>.|.|TRBJ1-2|TRBV7-8
TGTGCCAGCAGTCCTAGCGGGTTTGTCGGGAACTATGGCTACACCTTC
CASSPSGFVGNYGYTF
>.|TRBD2|TRBJ2-1|TRBV7-9
TGTGCCAGCAGCTTAGTGCAGGGCATTGGAGCGGGGGGCCTCAATGAGCAGTTCTTC
CASSLVQGIGAGGLNEQFF
>.|.|TRBJ2-3|TRBV5-1
TGCGCCAGCAGCTTGGAGACCATGAGCACAGATACGCAGTATTTT
CASSLETMSTDTQYF
>.|.|TRBJ2-7|TRBV15
TGTGCCACCAGCAGAGTTGCGGGGTACGAGCAGTACTTC
CATSRVAGYEQYF
>.|.|TRBJ1-4|TRBV6-6
TGTGCCAGCTGCTCAGCGGGGGAAGAAAAACTGTTTTTT
CASCSAGEEKLFF
>.|TRBD1|TRBJ1-5|TRBV7-2
TGTGCCAGCAGCTTAACAGGACAGGGTAACCAGCCCCAGCATTTT
CASSLTGQGNQPQHF
>.|.|TRBJ2-2|TRBV7-2
TGTGCCAGCAGCTGGGACTCCAACACCGGGGAGCTGTTTTTT
CASSWDSNTGELFF
>.|TRBD2|TRBJ2-5|TRBV30
TGTGCCTGGCGGACTAGCGGGGGGGAGACCCAGTACTTC
CAWRTSGGETQYF
>.|.|TRBJ1-2|TRBV6-6
TGTGCCAGCAGATTCCAGGGAATCTATGGCTACACCTTC
CASRFQGIYGYTF
>.|.|TRBJ2-1|TRBV27
TGTGCCAGCAGTTTATCCAGACAGGGAGGGCAGTTCTTC
CASSLSRQGGQFF
>.|.|TRBJ2-3|TRBV11-2
TGTGCCAGCAGCCCCCAGCTACTTCGAGATACGCAGTATTTT
CASSPQLLRDTQYF
>.|TRBD1|TRBJ1-4|TRBV5-4
TGTGCCAGCAGCAGAACAGGGGCTGTTAATGAAAAACTGTTTTTT
CASSRTGAVNEKLFF